This T cell receptor beta chain was profiled in a study of blood T cell repertoires in COVID-19. Study information: There were acute and convalescent COVID-19 samples, and they came from the United States, Italy and Spain. The cDNA or gDNA used as material had been derived from T cells, B-cell-depleted T cells, or PBMCs.

The participants were between about 18 and 90 years old and came from roughly 24 US areas. The study assigned cohorts using participant-reported clinical history. The data were produced by immunoSEQ multiplex PCR, yet TCRdb's version contains in-frame clones alone and is incomplete. The table lists around 300,000 clones, around 85% of them singletons. J gave up 7 bases and V 5 bases, and 5 bases lay outside the gene matches. Germline V gene lookup returns CDR1 LNHDA and CDR2 SQIVND (reference sequence). The CDR3 runs to 15 residues. The TCR was taken from a woman in her forties or fifties who had recovered from COVID-19. The material sequenced was PBMCs or T cells enriched from blood (not recorded which). V and J are TRBV19 and TRBJ1-4, with TRBD1 matching over 12 bases. CDR3 loop: CASSPGDRGREKLFF. The CDR3, as DNA: TGTGCCAGTAGTCCGGGGGACAGGGGGCGTGAAAAACTGTTTTTT.